The 26 T cell receptor beta chains listed next were all sequenced from one sample in a study of T cells in Graves' hyperthyroidism and ophthalmopathy. Template material for amplifying TCR beta CDR3 regions consisted of RNA transcripts. Researchers ran a first-round RT-PCR on the TCR CDR3 using the HTBI primer set. TCRdb itself ran the multiplex PCR reads through MiXCR, one entry per CDR3 protein. The sample holds 300,000 to 350,000 distinct CDR3 sequences, roughly 18% seen once. Sequenced material: blood. The source is a woman in her fifties or sixties with Graves' hyperthyroidism.

This clonotype was seen a few times. The rearrangement links TRBV19 to TRBJ1-1; possibly TRBD1 for D (5 bases). Trimming stripped 3 bases from V and 8 bases from J, with 10 bases between. CDR3 size: 12 residues. Germline V gene data show CDR1 as LNHDA and CDR2 as SQIVND (reference sequence). CDR3 nucleotide sequence: TGTGCCAGTAGTATGGGGGGAGTCGAAGCTTTCTTT. As protein: CASSMGGVEAFF. Full variable domain (outside the CDR3, taken from reference TRBV19 and TRBJ1-1): DGGITQSPKYLFRKEGQNVTLSCEQNLNHDAMYWYRQDPGQGLRLIYYSQIVNDFQKGDIAEGYSVSREKKESFPLTVTSAQKNPTAFYLCASSMGGVEAFFGQGTRLTVV.

The chain uses TRBV10-2 and TRBJ1-5; TRBD1 agrees at 8 bases. The CDR3 runs 13 residues. V trimming: 8 bases; J trimming: 4 bases; junction bases outside the gene matches: 4. Germline CDR1 reads WSHSY; CDR2 reads SAAADI. CDR3 residues: CASGGQGNQPQHF. DNA for the CDR3: TGCGCCAGCGGAGGACAGGGTAATCAGCCCCAGCATTTT.

The CDR3 coding sequence is TGTGCCAGCACCCCGACCGGTTTTAACTATGGCTACACCTTC. Translation gives CASTPTGFNYGYTF. The rearrangement joins TRBV12-3 or TRBV12-4 to TRBJ1-2; D call uncertain. Trimming stripped 7 bases from V and 1 base from J, with 13 bases between. This CDR3 comprises 14 residues.

This clonotype was seen more than once but under ten times. Written as DNA, the CDR3 is TGTGCCACCAGCAGCCAGAGGGGATCTGGAAACACCATATATTTT. Its translation is CATSSQRGSGNTIYF. The genes are TRBV15 and TRBJ1-3; TRBD1 might be the D (5 bases). The ends were cut back, 3 bases at V and 1 base at J, with 10 bases in the middle. The CDR3 runs 15 residues. CDR1 LNHNV and CDR2 YYDKDF come from the germline V gene (reference sequence).

This clonotype appeared many times. This rearrangement joins TRBV28 to TRBJ2-1; D is uncertain. The CDR3 has 12 residues. V was cut by 4 bases and J by 4 bases, with 5 bases left in between. Germline V gene lookup returns CDR1 MDHEN and CDR2 SYDVKM. For the CDR3, the DNA is TGTGCCAGCAGTTCTCGTTACAATGAGCAGTTCTTC. Residues: CASSSRYNEQFF.

The table lists this clonotype with many counts. The chain couples TRBV7-2 to TRBJ2-3; D gene uncertain. CDR3 length: 14 residues. Trimming took off 2 bases at V and 2 bases at J, with 8 bases between the two ends. Per the germline V gene, CDR1 is SGHTA and CDR2 is FQGNSA. CDR3 in amino acids: CASSLNSDTDTQYF. DNA of the CDR3: TGTGCCAGCAGCTTAAACAGTGACACAGATACGCAGTATTTT.

As DNA, the CDR3 is TGTGCCAGCAGTGGGGGACAGGGTGACACTGAAGCTTTCTTT. Its protein product is CASSGGQGDTEAFF. This sequence joins TRBV6-1 and TRBJ1-1; TRBD1 matches at 9 bases. The CDR3 has 14 residues. V shed 4 bases and J 3 bases; nucleotides not matched to a gene: 3. Germline V gives CDR1 MNHNS, CDR2 SASEGT.

V usage is TRBV20-1 and J usage is TRBJ2-5, with D uncertain. Trimming removed 2 bases from V and 3 bases from J, with 7 bases in between. The CDR3 consists of 12 residues. CDR1 DFQATT and CDR2 SNEGSKA come from the germline V gene (reference sequence). The CDR3, as DNA: TGCAGTGCTAGACCCTTGAAAGAGACCCAGTACTTC. This sequence encodes CSARPLKETQYF.

At least ten counts were recorded for this clonotype. The chain couples TRBV20-1 to TRBJ1-1; D might be TRBD1 (5 bases). The V and J ends lost 2 bases and 1 base respectively, with 8 bases between them. Germline CDR1 reads DFQATT; CDR2 reads SNEGSKA (reference sequence). The CDR3 spans 13 residues. The DNA for the CDR3 is TGCAGTGCTAGATGGACACAGAACACTGAAGCTTTCTTT. Translated, it gives CSARWTQNTEAFF.

There are many counts of this clonotype. V and J are TRBV18 and TRBJ2-7; 14 bases align to TRBD2. The V gene end was trimmed by 6 bases and the J gene end by 3 bases; junction bases not matched to a gene: 7. Per the germline V gene, CDR1 is KGHSH and CDR2 is LQKENI. CDR3 length: 16 residues. CDR3 protein: CASSPGLAGAYYEQYF. The CDR3 nucleotides are TGTGCCAGCTCCCCGGGACTAGCGGGAGCATACTACGAGCAGTACTTC.

The J gene is TRBJ2-3, the V gene TRBV18; 8 bases are shared with TRBD2. Germline assignment: CDR1 KGHSH and CDR2 LQKENI. The ends lost 3 bases at V and 5 bases at J; junction bases unmatched: 7. CDR3 length: 15 amino acids. The CDR3 DNA sequence: TGTGCCAGCTCACCGGGAGCGGGAGAGGTAGATACGCAGTATTTT. Translated: CASSPGAGEVDTQYF.

The chain links TRBV20-1 to TRBJ2-5; unclear D gene. Germline V gene lookup returns CDR1 DFQATT and CDR2 SNEGSKA (reference sequence). V was pared by 2 bases and J by 4 bases, with 11 bases between. This CDR3 contains 13 residues. CDR3 in DNA: TGCAGTGCTAGAACTGTAGTAGGAGAGACCCAGTACTTC. Translated: CSARTVVGETQYF.

Many counts were recorded for this clonotype. The V and J genes are TRBV27 and TRBJ1-5; the D is unclear. V dropped 5 bases and J dropped 7 bases, with 15 bases sitting between them. The CDR3 extends over 14 amino acids. Per germline, CDR1 MNHEY and CDR2 SMNVEV (reference sequence). CDR3 amino acids: CASSPTGEVQPQHF. The CDR3 DNA reads as TGTGCCAGCAGTCCCACCGGGGAGGTACAGCCCCAGCATTTT.

This chain links TRBV6-1 with TRBJ1-5, with no clear D. The germline V and J ends were trimmed by 4 bases and 2 bases, with 12 bases remaining between them. This CDR3 contains 15 residues. Germline values: CDR1 MNHNS, CDR2 SASEGT. The CDR3 DNA is TGTGCCAGCAGTGCAGCGGACCGCGGCAATCAGCCCCAGCATTTT. The encoded protein is CASSAADRGNQPQHF.

Ten or more counts support this clonotype. The V call is TRBV3-1, the J call TRBJ2-2; D remains unclear. The CDR3 is made up of 12 amino acids. Germline CDR1 and CDR2: LGHDT and YNNKEL (reference sequence). Trimming pared 4 bases from V and 4 bases from J, leaving 4 bases between. CDR3 sequence (DNA): TGTGCCAGCAGCCCTGTCACCGGGGAGCTGTTTTTT. Its protein is CASSPVTGELFF.

This clonotype was counted ten times or more. The chain has TRBV11-2 and TRBJ2-1; 14 nucleotides agree with TRBD2. The germline V gene encodes CDR1 SGHAT and CDR2 FQNNGV. The CDR3 consists of 15 residues. V lost 5 bases and J lost 8; bases outside the gene matches: 5. CDR3 DNA: TGTGCCAGCAGCCAGACTAGCGGGAGGGCCGATGAGCAGTTCTTC. Encoded protein: CASSQTSGRADEQFF.

This clonotype was picked up many times. The gene calls are TRBV18 and TRBJ1-6, with TRBD1 matching 7 bases. Germline values: CDR1 KGHSH, CDR2 LQKENI. CDR3 length equals 16 residues. The trim removed 3 bases at V and 5 bases at J, leaving 7 bases unmatched. CDR3 nucleotides: TGTGCCAGCTCACCCAGACAGGGACTCGATAATTCACCCCTCCACTTT. Protein product: CASSPRQGLDNSPLHF.

The V call is TRBV10-2, the J call TRBJ1-3, with D tentatively TRBD1 (6 bases). This CDR3 has 15 amino acids. V lost 6 bases and J lost 2, with 14 bases in between. Germline-derived CDR1 and CDR2 are WSHSY and SAAADI. CDR3 protein: CASSVTRGPGNTIYF. Written as DNA, the CDR3 is TGCGCCAGCAGCGTCACGCGGGGGCCTGGAAACACCATATATTTT.

In this sample, this clonotype turned up a few times. The chain links TRBV7-9 to TRBJ2-5, with D maybe TRBD1 (5 bases). CDR1 is SEHNR, CDR2 FQNEAQ, per germline (reference sequence). The V gene lost 2 bases and the J gene lost 3 bases, with 10 bases spanning the gap. The CDR3 totals 14 residues. The CDR3 sequence is CASSLTREEETQYF. CDR3 DNA sequence: TGTGCCAGCAGCTTAACCAGGGAAGAAGAGACCCAGTACTTC.

This clonotype has a count of ten or more. The rearrangement links TRBV13 to TRBJ1-5, with D perhaps matching TRBD1 (5 bases). The CDR3 covers 14 residues. Germline V lookup: CDR1 PRHDT, CDR2 FYEKMQ (reference sequence). The ends were cut back, 4 bases at V and 0 bases at J, with 7 bases in the middle. CDR3 region: CASSSGASNQPQHF. The CDR3 nucleotides read TGTGCCAGCAGCTCCGGGGCTAGCAATCAGCCCCAGCATTTT. The variable domain in full, with the rest retrieved from reference TRBV13 and TRBJ1-5, is AAGVIQSPRHLIKEKRETATLKCYPIPRHDTVYWYQQGPGQDPQFLISFYEKMQSDKGSIPDRFSAQQFSDYHSELNMSSLELGDSALYFCASSSGASNQPQHFGDGTRLSIL.

V and J are TRBV19 and TRBJ1-1; D may be TRBD1 (5 bases). Germline V gene data show CDR1 as LNHDA and CDR2 as SQIVND (reference sequence). Trimming left V 7 bases short and J 0 bases short, with 9 bases between. The CDR3 is 13 amino acids. The CDR3 loop reads CASIETVNTEAFF. CDR3 nucleotide sequence: TGTGCCAGTATAGAGACAGTGAACACTGAAGCTTTCTTT.

This clonotype was observed a few times. The rearrangement uses TRBV6-1 and TRBJ1-2, with a weak D call TRBD1 (5 bases). The CDR3 consists of 14 residues. The germline V gene has CDR1 MNHNS and CDR2 SASEGT. V was trimmed by 5 bases and J by 3 bases, leaving 13 bases between them. In DNA form, the CDR3 reads TGTGCCAGCAGTAGTCCCGGGACTTACTATGGCTACACCTTC. Protein sequence: CASSSPGTYYGYTF.

This clonotype showed up just a few times. The V call is TRBV4-1, the J call TRBJ2-1, with 12 bases identical to TRBD2. Germline values: CDR1 MGHRA, CDR2 YSYEKL. The V and J ends lost 0 bases and 8 bases, in that order; junction bases with no gene match: 5. This CDR3 is 16 amino acids long. The CDR3 DNA reads as TGCGCCAGCAGCCAAGATGCTAGCGGGGGGGAGGATGAGCAGTTCTTC. This codes for CASSQDASGGEDEQFF.

This clonotype was counted at least ten times. This chain connects TRBV6-9 to TRBJ1-2; D gene uncertain. The CDR3 sequence is 13 residues long. Between the trimmed V and J ends, which lost 4 bases and 2 bases, there was a span of 8 bases. The germline CDR1 and CDR2 sequences are MNHGY and SVAAGI. In DNA, the CDR3 is TGTGCCAGCAGTTGGAGACTAAACTATGGCTACACCTTC. Protein: CASSWRLNYGYTF.

This clonotype was counted only a few times. The genes are TRBV5-8 and TRBJ1-5; D is unclear. Germline V CDR1 and CDR2: SGHTS, YDEGEE. V lost 4 bases and J 7 bases, leaving 15 bases between the germline ends. The CDR3 has 14 amino acids. The CDR3 reads CASSPWGGDQPQHF. The CDR3 DNA reads TGTGCCAGCAGCCCCTGGGGAGGAGACCAGCCCCAGCATTTT.

This clonotype was picked up a small number of times. The V call is TRBV6-5, the J call TRBJ1-1; D may be TRBD1 (6 bases). CDR1 is MNHEY, CDR2 SVGAGI, per germline. Between the trimmed V and J ends, which lost 6 bases and 1 base, there was a span of 18 bases. This CDR3 has 16 residues. The CDR3 spells CASSYTGGAANTEAFF. The CDR3 coding sequence is TGTGCCAGCAGCTACACGGGGGGGGCCGCGAACACTGAAGCTTTCTTT.